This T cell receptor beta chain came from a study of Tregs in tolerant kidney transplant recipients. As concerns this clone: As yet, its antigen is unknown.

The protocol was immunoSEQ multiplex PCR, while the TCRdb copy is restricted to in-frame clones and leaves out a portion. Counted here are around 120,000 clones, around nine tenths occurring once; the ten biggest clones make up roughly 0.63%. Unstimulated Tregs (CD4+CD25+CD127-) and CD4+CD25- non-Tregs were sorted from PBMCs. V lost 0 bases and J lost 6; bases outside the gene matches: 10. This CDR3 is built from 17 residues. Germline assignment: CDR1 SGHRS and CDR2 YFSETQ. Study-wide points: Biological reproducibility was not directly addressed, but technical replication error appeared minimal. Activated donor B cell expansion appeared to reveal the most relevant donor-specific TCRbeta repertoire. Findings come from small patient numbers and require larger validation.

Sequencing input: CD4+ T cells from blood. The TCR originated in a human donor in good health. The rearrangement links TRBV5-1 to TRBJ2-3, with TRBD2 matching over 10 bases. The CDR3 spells CASSLDELAGTGDTQYF. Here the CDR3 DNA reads TGCGCCAGCAGCTTGGACGAACTAGCGGGGACGGGGGATACGCAGTATTTT.